Listed below are T cell receptor beta chains from one sample, sequenced in a study of cytotoxic CD8 clonotypes in ibrutinib-treated CLL. Some clones are missing from TCRdb's copy, which holds only in-frame ones; the method was immunoSEQ multiplex PCR. Among about 84,000 clones listed, around 83% were seen once. The sample consisted of PBMCs, taken before ibrutinib treatment. The source is a human donor with chronic lymphocytic leukemia. Each CDR3 is given with its conserved first and last residue. D genes are given only for firm matches. A row's size may be missing; if present it is once, few, many or a size class.

j_gene	v_gene	abundance	d_gene	CDR3nt	CDR3aa
TRBJ2-2	TRBV19	-	-	TGTGCCAGTAGTATCGGCCGGGGCGCGAACACCGGGGAGCTGTTTTTT	CASSIGRGANTGELFF
TRBJ2-1	TRBV7-3	once	-	TGTGCGGGCGCCACGGGACCGAGCTCCTACAATGAGCAGTTCTTC	CAGATGPSSYNEQFF
TRBJ1-4	TRBV9	few	-	TGTGCCAGCAGGTGGGGGTCGAGCCTGGGACGGCTAAATGAAAAACTGTTTTTT	CASRWGSSLGRLNEKLFF
TRBJ1-4	TRBV30	-	-	TGTGCCTGGAGTGTAGAGTCAGCCGGGCCTAATGAAAAACTGTTTTTT	CAWSVESAGPNEKLFF
TRBJ2-5	TRBV28	-	TRBD2	TGTGCCAGCAGCCTCCAGAGACTAGCTTTAGAGACCCAGTACTTC	CASSLQRLALETQYF
TRBJ2-5	TRBV5-1	-	-	TGCGCCAGCAGCTTGGGCGGCTCGCGCCAAGAGACCCAGTACTTC	CASSLGGSRQETQYF
TRBJ2-6	TRBV19	-	TRBD1	TGTGCCAGTAGTGGAGGACAGGGCAGGCTCTCTGGGGCCAACGTCCTGACTTTC	CASSGGQGRLSGANVLTF
TRBJ2-5	TRBV2	-	-	TGTGCCAGCAAGGGACTGGTTCAAGAGACCCAGTACTTC	CASKGLVQETQYF
TRBJ2-1	TRBV4-2	-	-	TGTGCCAGCAGCCTGGACCATGAGGGCAATGAGCAGTTCTTC	CASSLDHEGNEQFF
TRBJ2-7	TRBV15	-	TRBD2	TGTGCCACCAGCAGGGGACTAGCGGGAGGGCCGGTCCACGAGCAGTACTTC	CATSRGLAGGPVHEQYF
TRBJ2-3	TRBV5-1	once	-	TGCGCCAGCAGCTTGGACACAGATACGCAGTATTTT	CASSLDTDTQYF
TRBJ2-5	TRBV6-1	-	-	TGTGCCAGTGGCGAGACCCAGTACTTC	CASGETQYF
TRBJ1-1	TRBV2	-	-	TGTGCCAGCAGGGCTGACAAGATGAACACTGAAGCTTTCTTT	CASRADKMNTEAFF
TRBJ1-1	TRBV28	-	-	TGTGCCCCAGCAAGGCTCCCCAGGGCTTTCTTT	CAPARLPRAFF
TRBJ1-2	TRBV23-1	-	-	TGCGCCAGCAGTCAGGACGGTGAGTCCACCTTC	CASSQDGESTF
TRBJ2-7	TRBV27	-	TRBD2	TGTGCCAGCAGTTTACGGGTAGCGGGAGGACCGCCATACTACGAGCAGTACTTC	CASSLRVAGGPPYYEQYF
TRBJ1-4	TRBV6-1	-	-	TGTGCCAGCAGTGTCCATGGGGCTAATGAAAAACTGTTTTTT	CASSVHGANEKLFF
TRBJ2-7	TRBV30	-	-	TGTGCCTGGACTCGGGACGCCTCTAGGCAGTACTTC	CAWTRDASRQYF
TRBJ1-4	TRBV28	-	-	TGTGCCAGCAGTTTACACCCAGTCTCTAATGAAAAACTGTTTTTT	CASSLHPVSNEKLFF
TRBJ1-2	TRBV7-9	-	-	TGTGCCAGCAGCTTAGAGGGACCGAACTATGGCTACACCTTC	CASSLEGPNYGYTF
TRBJ2-5	TRBV7-2	-	-	TGTGCCAGCAGCTTAATGGGGGGCCTTGTAGAGACCCAGTACTTC	CASSLMGGLVETQYF
TRBJ2-2	TRBV19	-	TRBD2	TGTGCTCTGGGGGGCGCCGGGACTAGCGGGAGGGCCGGGACCGGGGAGCTGTTTTTT	CALGGAGTSGRAGTGELFF
TRBJ1-1	TRBV7-8	once	-	TGTGCCAGCAGCCCCACACAACGGCCGTCGGAAGCTTTCTTT	CASSPTQRPSEAFF
TRBJ2-3	TRBV13	-	-	TGTGCCAGCAGCTTAGGCACCTTCGGGACTTTAGGACTCAACAAAGAGAACACAGATACGCAGTATTTT	CASSLGTFGTLGLNKENTDTQYF
TRBJ2-3	TRBV10-1	-	TRBD1	TGCGCCAGCAGTGATGACAGGGGGCCAGATACGCAGTATTTT	CASSDDRGPDTQYF
TRBJ1-3	TRBV2	-	TRBD1	TGTGCCAGCAGAGGGACAGCTGGAAACACCATATATTTT	CASRGTAGNTIYF
TRBJ2-1	TRBV10-2	-	-	TGCGCCAGCAGTGGCCCTGGGTACAATGAGCAGTTCTTC	CASSGPGYNEQFF
TRBJ2-7	TRBV11-3	-	-	TGTGCCAGCAGCTTAGGGCAAGGAGACTACGAGCAGTACTTC	CASSLGQGDYEQYF
TRBJ2-7	TRBV10-1	many	-	TGCGCCAGCAGTGACCCTACCGGGACTTCGGGCTACGAGCAGTACTTC	CASSDPTGTSGYEQYF
TRBJ1-1	TRBV29-1	-	-	TGCAGCGTTGTTCGGGTGAACACTGAAGCTTTCTTT	CSVVRVNTEAFF
TRBJ2-1	TRBV5-1	-	TRBD2	TGCGCCAGCAGTTCCCCGCGGGAGGCCCTCTACAATGAGCAGTTCTTC	CASSSPREALYNEQFF
TRBJ2-1	TRBV18	-	-	TGTGCCAGCTCACCAACCTCGGGGACTCCACCTTTCTACAATGAGCAGTTCTTC	CASSPTSGTPPFYNEQFF
TRBJ2-7	TRBV7-9	-	TRBD1	TGTGCCAGCAGCGATGGACAGGGGCGATACGAGCAGTACTTC	CASSDGQGRYEQYF
TRBJ2-7	TRBV5-1	-	TRBD2	TGCGCCAGCGGAATAGCGGGAGAGGGCGAGCAGTACTTC	CASGIAGEGEQYF
TRBJ2-1	TRBV19	-	TRBD2	TGTGCCAGTAGTCCTAGCGGGAGCTCCTACAATGAGCAGTTCTTC	CASSPSGSSYNEQFF
TRBJ1-2	TRBV11-2	-	-	TGTGCCAGCAGCTTAGATCGGGCGGATAACTATGGCTACACCTTC	CASSLDRADNYGYTF
TRBJ2-5	TRBV10-3	-	TRBD2	TGTGCCATCAGTGATCTTGGTAGCGGGGCCCCGGGCAAGACCCAGTACTTC	CAISDLGSGAPGKTQYF
TRBJ2-6	TRBV19	-	-	TGTGCCAGTAGTATTACCTTCCCGGGGTATTTCCTCTCTGGGGCCAACGTCCTGACTTTC	CASSITFPGYFLSGANVLTF
TRBJ2-7	TRBV10-3	few	-	TGTGCCATCAGTCGTACAGGGGAGCAGTACTTC	CAISRTGEQYF
TRBJ1-5	TRBV6-5	-	TRBD1	TGTGCCAGCAGGCGAGGGACAGGGATTCAGCCCCAGCATTTT	CASRRGTGIQPQHF
TRBJ2-7	TRBV5-1	-	TRBD1	TGCGCCAGCAGCTTCCCCGGGACAGGGGGCTACGAGCAGTACTTC	CASSFPGTGGYEQYF
TRBJ2-1	TRBV2	-	TRBD2	TGTGCCAGCAGTGTTCCAGCGGGAGCAAATGAGCAGTTCTTC	CASSVPAGANEQFF
TRBJ1-1	TRBV30	-	TRBD1	TGTGCCTGGACCGCGGGACAGGGAATAGCTTTCTTT	CAWTAGQGIAFF
TRBJ1-2	TRBV4-2	-	-	TGTGCCAGCAGCCAAGCCCTGGGGCAGGCCTATGGCTACACCTTC	CASSQALGQAYGYTF
TRBJ1-5	TRBV6-5	-	-	TGTGCCAGCAGCCCCATAGGTAGCAATCAGCCCCAGCATTTT	CASSPIGSNQPQHF
TRBJ1-1	TRBV14	-	-	TGTGCCAGCAGCCGACAGGAGAACACTGAAGCTTTCTTT	CASSRQENTEAFF
TRBJ2-7	TRBV19	-	-	TGTGCCAGTAGTGCCCCCGGGGAGCAGTACTTC	CASSAPGEQYF
TRBJ2-1	TRBV28	-	TRBD2	TGTGCCAGCAGTCCTGGACTAGCGGGAGGGCCTTACAATGAGCAGTTCTTC	CASSPGLAGGPYNEQFF
TRBJ2-2	TRBV9	-	-	TGTGCCAGCAGCGTGTTCCCGGAGACCACCGGGGAGCTGTTTTTT	CASSVFPETTGELFF
TRBJ2-7	TRBV6-1	-	-	TGTGCCAGCAGTGAATCAGAGGGATCAACAGGTTTGGAGCAGTACTTC	CASSESEGSTGLEQYF
TRBJ2-7	TRBV5-1	-	-	TGCGCCAGCAGCGGGCTTTTCCTAGACTCCTACGAGCAGTACTTC	CASSGLFLDSYEQYF
TRBJ2-7	TRBV19	-	TRBD2	TGTGCCAGTAGGCCTATCGGGACTAGCGGCGAGGACGAGCAGTACTTC	CASRPIGTSGEDEQYF
TRBJ1-1	TRBV25-1	-	-	TGTGCCAGCAGTAATTCCCACGCCCAGAACACTGAAGCTTTCTTT	CASSNSHAQNTEAFF
TRBJ2-2	TRBV5-1	-	TRBD1	TGCGCCAGCAGCTACGGACAGGGAGGAGCCGGGGAGCTGTTTTTT	CASSYGQGGAGELFF
TRBJ2-7	TRBV7-9	-	TRBD1	TGTGCCAGCAGCAGCCGGGACAGGGGGTCTAGCGAGCAGTACTTC	CASSSRDRGSSEQYF